Presented here are 25 T cell receptor beta chains from one specimen sequenced in a study of cytomegalovirus exposure and HLA in healthy donors. It was with 60 Vbeta and 13 Jbeta primers that the PCR ran. The data were produced by immunoSEQ multiplex PCR, yet TCRdb's version contains in-frame clones alone and is incomplete. The table shows under 150,000 clones, with more than 65% occurring only once. Material: PBMCs. The receptors derive from a man aged 45-60 years in good health and CMV-seronegative.

The J gene is TRBJ2-5, the V gene TRBV19; 11 positions match TRBD2. V lost 4 bases and J lost 2; bases outside the gene matches: 9. Germline CDR1 LNHDA, CDR2 SQIVND (reference sequence). This CDR3 is built from 17 residues. The CDR3: CASSNLAGGDLQETQYF. The CDR3 bases are TGTGCCAGTAGTAACCTAGCGGGGGGCGACTTACAAGAGACCCAGTACTTC.

The chain links TRBV6-1 to TRBJ2-3; TRBD2 aligns across 7 bases. Trimming at V came to 2 bases and at J to 1 base, leaving 3 bases not matched to a gene. The CDR3 length is 15 residues. Germline CDR1 is MNHNS and CDR2 is SASEGT. Written as DNA, the CDR3 is TGTGCCAGCAGTGAATCTAGCGGTGGCACAGATACGCAGTATTTT. Translation: CASSESSGGTDTQYF.

V gene TRBV6-4 combines with J gene TRBJ2-1, with 8 bases fitting TRBD2. The CDR3 is 14 residues long. CDR1 is MRHNA, CDR2 SNTAGT, per germline. V lost 3 bases and J lost 7; bases outside the gene matches: 5. This CDR3 is CASSDYGGGNEQFF. The CDR3, as DNA: TGTGCCAGCAGTGATTACGGGGGGGGGAATGAGCAGTTCTTC.

V is TRBV5-8 and J is TRBJ2-7; possible D gene TRBD1, 5 bases. Germline lookup yields CDR1 SGHTS and CDR2 YDEGEE. The germline V and J ends were trimmed by 1 base and 2 bases, with 13 bases remaining between them. This CDR3 has 15 residues. The chain's CDR3 is CASSLLLGDTYEQYF. As DNA, the CDR3 is TGTGCCAGCAGCTTGCTTCTAGGGGATACCTACGAGCAGTACTTC.

J is TRBJ1-4 and V is TRBV6-5, with D possibly TRBD1 on 6 matching bases. Germline loops: CDR1 MNHEY, CDR2 SVGAGI. V gave up 5 bases and J gave up 7 bases, with 14 bases separating them. This CDR3 has 14 amino acids. The CDR3 is CASSRTAPLEKLFF. DNA for the CDR3: TGTGCCAGCAGTCGGACAGCTCCTCTTGAAAAACTGTTTTTT.

The chain couples TRBV19 to TRBJ1-6, with 10 bases fitting TRBD1. The CDR3 is 14 residues long. V lost 5 bases and J lost 7; bases outside the gene matches: 2. CDR1 and CDR2 (germline): LNHDA, SQIVND (reference sequence). CDR3 nucleotide sequence: TGTGCCAGTAGTGGGGACAGGGGAAATTCACCCCTCCACTTT. Residues: CASSGDRGNSPLHF.

The CDR3 region has the DNA TGTGCCAGCAGTTCCCCAAGACTAGTTTCCTACGAGCAGTACTTC. Translated: CASSSPRLVSYEQYF. The rearrangement links TRBV6-6 to TRBJ2-7; D perhaps matches TRBD2 (6 bases). The germline gives CDR1 MNHNY, CDR2 SVGAGI (reference sequence). There are 15 residues in the CDR3. The germline V and J ends were trimmed by 4 bases and 1 base, with 14 bases remaining between them.

V gene TRBV6-4 combines with J gene TRBJ2-2, with unresolved D. Germline CDR1 MRHNA, CDR2 SNTAGT. The CDR3 extends over 14 amino acids. V lost 5 bases, J lost 4 bases, and 11 bases lay in between. The CDR3 region has the DNA TGTGCCAGCAGTAGACTGTCGGCCACCGGGGAGCTGTTTTTT. It yields the protein CASSRLSATGELFF.

The chain carries TRBV5-4 and TRBJ2-1; TRBD2 aligns across 7 bases. The CDR3 extends over 12 amino acids. Germline V CDR1 and CDR2: SGHNT, YYREEE (reference sequence). After removal of 7 bases from V and 5 bases from J, the junction contained 3 bases not matched to a gene. CDR3 DNA sequence: TGTGCCAGCGGGGGGGAAAACAATGAGCAGTTCTTC. This sequence encodes CASGGENNEQFF. Full variable domain (rest looked up from reference TRBV5-4 and TRBJ2-1): ETGVTQSPTHLIKTRGQQVTLRCSSQSGHNTVSWYQQALGQGPQFIFQYYREEENGRGNFPPRFSGLQFPNYSSELNVNALELDDSALYLCASGGENNEQFFGPGTRLTVL.

The chain employs TRBV10-1 and TRBJ2-5, with D maybe TRBD2 (5 bases). V was trimmed by 1 base and J by 7 bases, leaving 10 bases between them. CDR3 length: 13 residues. The germline gives CDR1 WNHNN, CDR2 SYGVQD (reference sequence). This CDR3 reads CASSEFPGGTQYF. CDR3 DNA sequence: TGCGCCAGCAGTGAGTTTCCTGGAGGGACCCAGTACTTC.

The table lists this clone with a count of one. V and J are TRBV30 and TRBJ1-2; D is unclear. The V gene lost 0 bases and the J gene lost 0 bases, with 5 bases spanning the gap. CDR3 length: 13 amino acids. Germline V gene sequence: CDR1 GTSNPN, CDR2 SVGIG (reference sequence). DNA of the CDR3: TGTGCCTGGAGTGTTCAGTCTAACTATGGCTACACCTTC. Protein: CAWSVQSNYGYTF.

This chain uses TRBV9 with TRBJ1-4, with TRBD1 matching 12 bases. The CDR3 loop spans 16 amino acids. Germline V lookup: CDR1 SGDLS, CDR2 YYNGEE. Trimming cost V 4 bases and J 4 bases; bases outside gene matches: 5. This CDR3 is CASSSGQGAGNEKLFF. CDR3 bases: TGTGCCAGCAGCTCGGGACAGGGGGCCGGTAATGAAAAACTGTTTTTT.

This clone showed up just once. This chain connects TRBV2 to TRBJ1-2; D may be TRBD1 (5 bases). Germline V CDR1 and CDR2: SNHLY, FYNNEI. The CDR3 consists of 13 residues. Between the trimmed V and J ends, which lost 9 bases and 3 bases, there was a span of 14 bases. CDR3 protein: CASGAVFDYGYTF. CDR3 coding DNA: TGTGCCAGTGGGGCAGTGTTCGACTATGGCTACACCTTC.

The chain is built from TRBV30 and TRBJ2-3, with D perhaps matching TRBD1 (5 bases). V dropped 4 bases and J dropped 12 bases, with 17 bases sitting between them. This CDR3 is 12 amino acids long. Germline V gene data show CDR1 as GTSNPN and CDR2 as SVGIG (reference sequence). As DNA, the CDR3 is TGTGCCTGGACGACGTCAGGGTACAGTCAGTATTTT. Its protein product is CAWTTSGYSQYF.

Only one count was recorded for this clone. V usage is TRBV13 and J usage is TRBJ2-4, with a tentative D call TRBD1 (6 bases). V was clipped by 0 bases and J by 0 bases, with 12 bases between them. The CDR3 is 17 residues long. Germline CDR1 is PRHDT and CDR2 is FYEKMQ (reference sequence). The CDR3 nucleotides read TGTGCCAGCAGCTTAGGCAGGACAGCCAGAGCCAAAAACATTCAGTACTTC. It yields the protein CASSLGRTARAKNIQYF.

This rearrangement joins TRBV10-2 to TRBJ2-2; the D gene is possibly TRBD2 (7 bases). V lost 3 bases and J 5 bases, leaving 16 bases between the germline ends. The CDR3 totals 16 residues. The germline V gene encodes CDR1 WSHSY and CDR2 SAAADI. CDR3 in amino acids: CASSDGRGGYTGELFF. DNA of the CDR3: TGCGCCAGCAGTGATGGGAGGGGGGGGTATACCGGGGAGCTGTTTTTT.

The chain has TRBV30 and TRBJ2-7; TRBD1 matches at 7 bases. The trim removed 1 base at V and 1 base at J, leaving 10 bases unmatched. There are 16 residues in the CDR3. Germline V gives CDR1 GTSNPN, CDR2 SVGIG (reference sequence). The CDR3 DNA follows: TGTGCCTGGAGTGGTCGACAGGGTTATGGGTCCTACGAGCAGTACTTC. The encoded protein is CAWSGRQGYGSYEQYF.

The chain is built from TRBV7-2 and TRBJ2-1; D not certain. V was cut by 5 bases and J by 2 bases, with 13 bases left in between. Germline CDR1 and CDR2: SGHTA and FQGNSA. The length of the CDR3 is 15 residues. The CDR3 nucleotides read TGTGCCAGCAGCCACGGGTTCCTAACCTACAATGAGCAGTTCTTC. This gives the protein CASSHGFLTYNEQFF.

This chain uses TRBV6-1 with TRBJ2-5; a weak D match, TRBD1 (6 bases). With 3 bases removed from V and 2 bases from J, the gap between germline ends came to 10 bases. The CDR3 extends over 14 amino acids. Germline loops: CDR1 MNHNS, CDR2 SASEGT. CDR3 loop: CASSDYRDQETQYF. Here the CDR3 DNA reads TGTGCCAGCAGTGACTACAGGGATCAAGAGACCCAGTACTTC.

The chain links TRBV2 to TRBJ1-2, with 7 bases matching TRBD1. The germline V gene has CDR1 SNHLY and CDR2 FYNNEI. CDR3 length: 14 residues. Germline trimming cut 4 bases from V and 7 bases from J; bases unmatched to any gene: 9. The CDR3, as DNA: TGTGCCAGCAGTGGACAGGGCGGAGGTGGTGGCTACACCTTC. This gives the protein CASSGQGGGGGYTF. The variable domain in full, with the rest retrieved from reference TRBV2 and TRBJ1-2, is EPEVTQTPSHQVTQMGQEVILRCVPISNHLYFYWYRQILGQKVEFLVSFYNNEISEKSEIFDDQFSVERPDGSNFTLKIRSTKLEDSAMYFCASSGQGGGGGYTFGSGTRLTVV.

This clone has a handful of counts. This chain joins TRBV18 and TRBJ2-3, with D possibly TRBD2 on 5 matching bases. This CDR3 has 12 amino acids. The germline CDR1 and CDR2 sequences are KGHSH and LQKENI. Deletions cut 3 bases from V and 6 bases from J, with 7 bases between. CDR3 protein: CASSPLADTQYF. The DNA for the CDR3 is TGTGCCAGCTCACCCCTAGCTGATACGCAGTATTTT.

This rearrangement joins TRBV5-1 to TRBJ2-5, with 10 bases identical to TRBD1. The assigned J gene may be wrong: the sequence end matches TRBJ2-7 better. Germline V gene sequence: CDR1 SGHRS, CDR2 YFSETQ. This CDR3 contains 15 residues. The CDR3 here is CASSLGGQGRGEQYF. DNA for the CDR3: TGCGCCAGCAGCCTGGGGGGACAGGGGCGAGGCGAGCAGTACTTC.

The V and J genes are TRBV4-1 and TRBJ2-7, with 9 bases matching TRBD1. The germline V gene has CDR1 MGHRA and CDR2 YSYEKL. The J segment lost 4 bases and the V segment lost 8 bases, leaving 9 bases of the junction unmatched. The CDR3 has 14 amino acids. This CDR3 is CASAPEDRGYEQYF. CDR3 DNA sequence: TGCGCCAGCGCCCCGGAGGACAGGGGTTACGAGCAGTACTTC.

The chain carries TRBV6-1 and TRBJ2-7; 14 bases agree with TRBD2. The CDR3 contains 15 residues. The V and J ends lost 4 bases and 2 bases, in that order; junction bases with no gene match: 1. The germline V gene encodes CDR1 MNHNS and CDR2 SASEGT. Written as DNA, the CDR3 is TGTGCCAGCAGTGGACTAGCGGGGGGGCCCTACGAGCAGTACTTC. Its translation: CASSGLAGGPYEQYF.

The rearrangement joins TRBV7-2 to TRBJ1-2; D possibly corresponds to TRBD1 (5 bases). CDR1 SGHTA and CDR2 FQGNSA come from the germline V gene. The CDR3 has 14 residues. Trimming took 3 bases from V and 7 from J, leaving 15 bases between them. As DNA, the CDR3 is TGTGCCAGCAGCTTCCAGGGTTTTAGGGGTGGCTACACCTTC. Its protein product is CASSFQGFRGGYTF.